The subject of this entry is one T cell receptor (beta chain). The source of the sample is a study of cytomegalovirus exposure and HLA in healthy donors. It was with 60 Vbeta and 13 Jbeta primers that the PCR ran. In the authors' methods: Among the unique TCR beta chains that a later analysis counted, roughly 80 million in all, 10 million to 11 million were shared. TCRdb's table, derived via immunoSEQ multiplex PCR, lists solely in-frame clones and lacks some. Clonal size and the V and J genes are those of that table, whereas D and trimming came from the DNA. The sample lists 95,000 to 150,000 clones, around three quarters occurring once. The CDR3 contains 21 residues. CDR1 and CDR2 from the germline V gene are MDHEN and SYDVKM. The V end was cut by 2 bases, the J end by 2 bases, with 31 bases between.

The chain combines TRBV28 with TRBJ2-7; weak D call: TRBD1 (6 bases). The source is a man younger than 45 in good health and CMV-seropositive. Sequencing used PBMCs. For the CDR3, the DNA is TGTGCCAGCAGTTTAATCGTGGGCAGAGTAGGGTCCGGGGACAAAGCCTACGAGCAGTACTTC. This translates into CASSLIVGRVGSGDKAYEQYF.